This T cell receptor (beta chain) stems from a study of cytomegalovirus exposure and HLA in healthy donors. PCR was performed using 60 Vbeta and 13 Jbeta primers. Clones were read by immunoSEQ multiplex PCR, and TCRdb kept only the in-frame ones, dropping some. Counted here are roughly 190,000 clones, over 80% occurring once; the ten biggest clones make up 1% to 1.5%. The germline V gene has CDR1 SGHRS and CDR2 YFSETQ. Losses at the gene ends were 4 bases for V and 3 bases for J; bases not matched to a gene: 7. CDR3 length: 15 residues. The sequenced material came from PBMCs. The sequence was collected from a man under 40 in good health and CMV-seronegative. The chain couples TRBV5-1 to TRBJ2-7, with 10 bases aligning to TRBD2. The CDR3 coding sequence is TGCGCCAGCAGCCCGCTAGCGGGAGCTGACTACGAGCAGTACTTC. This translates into CASSPLAGADYEQYF.